This passage covers 8 T cell receptor beta chains from one sample sequenced in a study of identical twins. MiXCR, run by TCRdb on the 5' RACE reads, gives a single entry per CDR3 protein. The sample includes 250,000 or so distinct CDR3 sequences, approximately 7.9% of them seen just once. This sample was also put to use in a study of yellow fever vaccine responses in identical twins.

The sequenced sample was CD8+ T cells sorted from blood. The receptor source for this set is a woman aged 18-30 years in good health.

A few counts support this clonotype. The chain is built from TRBV12-3 or TRBV12-4 and TRBJ2-3, with D possibly being TRBD2 (6 bases). The V end was cut by 2 bases, the J end by 5 bases, with 20 bases between. The CDR3 runs 17 residues. Here the CDR3 reads CASSLNGAGRALDTQYF. CDR3 DNA sequence: TGTGCCAGCAGTTTAAACGGTGCGGGAAGGGCCCTAGATACGCAGTATTTT.

This clonotype was seen only a few times. This chain uses TRBV19 with TRBJ2-7, with D unclear. Germline-derived CDR1 and CDR2 are LNHDA and SQIVND (reference sequence). The V and J ends lost 1 base and 7 bases respectively, with 11 bases between them. The CDR3 runs to 13 residues. CDR3 sequence reads: CASSIGVRREQYF. CDR3 in DNA: TGTGCCAGTAGTATAGGGGTTCGCCGGGAGCAGTACTTC.

This clonotype came up many times. This sequence joins TRBV5-1 and TRBJ2-3; 8 nucleotides align to TRBD1. This CDR3 contains 16 residues. V trimming: 3 bases; J trimming: 2 bases; junction bases outside the gene matches: 8. Germline CDR1 reads SGHRS; CDR2 reads YFSETQ. The CDR3 loop reads CASSSHPGQVTDTQYF. The CDR3 DNA reads as TGCGCCAGCAGCTCGCATCCGGGACAGGTCACAGATACGCAGTATTTT. Filled out from reference TRBV5-1 and TRBJ2-3, the complete variable domain reads KAGVTQTPRYLIKTRGQQVTLSCSPISGHRSVSWYQQTPGQGLQFLFEYFSETQRNKGNFPGRFSGRQFSNSRSEMNVSTLELGDSALYLCASSSHPGQVTDTQYFGPGTRLTVL.

This clonotype showed up many times. This chain connects TRBV2 to TRBJ2-7; D possibly corresponds to TRBD2 (5 bases). This CDR3 spans 14 amino acids. CDR1 is SNHLY and CDR2 is FYNNEI in the germline V gene. The V end lost 1 base, the J end lost 3 bases, and 10 bases lay between the germline ends. For the CDR3, the DNA is TGTGCCAGCAGTGAAGGATTGCGGGTCTACGAGCAGTACTTC. Its protein is CASSEGLRVYEQYF. The full variable domain, its missing parts supplied by reference TRBV2 and TRBJ2-7, is EPEVTQTPSHQVTQMGQEVILRCVPISNHLYFYWYRQILGQKVEFLVSFYNNEISEKSEIFDDQFSVERPDGSNFTLKIRSTKLEDSAMYFCASSEGLRVYEQYFGPGTRLTVT.

This chain joins TRBV27 and TRBJ2-1, with 8 bases lining up with TRBD1. The CDR3 contains 13 residues. The J segment lost 7 bases and the V segment lost 1 base, leaving 0 bases of the junction unmatched. Germline V gene data show CDR1 as MNHEY and CDR2 as SMNVEV (reference sequence). CDR3 sequence reads: CASSLYRGNEQFF. DNA of the CDR3: TGTGCCAGCAGTTTATACAGGGGGAATGAGCAGTTCTTC.

This clonotype was seen ten or more times. V usage is TRBV18 and J usage is TRBJ2-1, with 10 bases fitting TRBD2. The CDR3 runs 16 residues. Germline CDR1 KGHSH, CDR2 LQKENI. Germline trimming cut 1 base from V and 5 bases from J; bases unmatched to any gene: 5. DNA for the CDR3: TGTGCCAGCTCACCACTGGTAGCGGGAGGTAACAATGAGCAGTTCTTC. This translates into CASSPLVAGGNNEQFF. Variable domain in full (rest from reference TRBV18 and TRBJ2-1): NAGVMQNPRHLVRRRGQEARLRCSPMKGHSHVYWYRQLPEEGLKFMVYLQKENIIDESGMPKERFSAEFPKEGPSILRIQQVVRGDSAAYFCASSPLVAGGNNEQFFGPGTRLTVL.

J is TRBJ2-1 and V is TRBV16; D uncertain. The germline V gene has CDR1 KGHSY and CDR2 FQNENV. This CDR3 has 13 amino acids. The V and J ends lost 0 bases and 7 bases respectively, with 7 bases between them. The CDR3 protein is CASSQSVGNEQFF. In DNA, the CDR3 is TGTGCCAGCAGCCAATCTGTGGGGAATGAGCAGTTCTTC.

This clonotype was detected a few times. The gene calls are TRBV28 and TRBJ1-6, with TRBD1 identical over 10 bases. Trimming took 4 bases from V and 7 from J; bases not matched to a gene: 10. The CDR3 runs to 17 residues. Germline V gives CDR1 MDHEN, CDR2 SYDVKM. The CDR3 protein is CASSSTRRQGANSPLHF. The CDR3 bases are TGTGCCAGCAGTTCCACCCGGAGACAGGGGGCAAATTCACCCCTCCACTTT.